Shown below are 5 T cell receptor beta chains from a single sample sequenced in a study of beta chain features in type 1 diabetes. Isolated RNA was reverse transcribed in full, so expressed TCRB transcripts were sequenced. Only in-frame clones appear in the TCRdb table, and some are missing; sequencing was by immunoSEQ multiplex PCR. Here the sample spans under 800,000 clones, about 16% being singletons. Material for sequencing was naive CD4+ T cells from blood. All receptors come from a man aged 18 to 29 in good health.

The chain uses TRBV10-3 and TRBJ1-3, with a weak D call TRBD1 (6 bases). Trimming took 5 bases from V and 0 from J, leaving 11 bases between them. Germline lookup yields CDR1 ENHRY and CDR2 SYGVKD. The CDR3 covers 15 residues. CDR3 protein: CAISSLQGSGNTIYF. CDR3 coding DNA: TGTGCCATCAGTTCCCTACAGGGCTCTGGAAACACCATATATTTT.

In this sample, this clone turned up a few times. The chain employs TRBV11-2 and TRBJ2-4, with 12 bases identical to TRBD2. V was pared by 5 bases and J by 8 bases, with 10 bases of the junction left unmatched. The CDR3 is made up of 16 amino acids. The germline V gene encodes CDR1 SGHAT and CDR2 FQNNGV. This CDR3 is CASSTGTSGLRDIQYF. The CDR3 DNA sequence: TGTGCCAGCAGCACTGGGACTAGCGGGTTGAGGGACATTCAGTACTTC.

V usage is TRBV6-5 and J usage is TRBJ2-1, with 8 bases lining up with TRBD1. This CDR3 region has 13 residues. Trimming removed 6 bases from V and 6 bases from J; junction bases left unmatched: 4. Germline V gives CDR1 MNHEY, CDR2 SVGAGI. The CDR3 DNA reads as TGTGCCAGCAGAATGACAGGGGTCAATGAGCAGTTCTTC. Translating gives CASRMTGVNEQFF.

This clone was observed at least ten times. The chain joins TRBV7-9 to TRBJ2-1, with 8 positions matching TRBD2. The CDR3 sequence is 15 residues long. In germline, CDR1 is SEHNR, CDR2 FQNEAQ (reference sequence). The junction had 12 bases not matched to a gene; V was cut back by 5 bases and J by 9 bases. CDR3 bases: TGTGCCAGCAGCCAAGGGAGGCTAGCGGGCCTTGAGCAGTTCTTC. As protein: CASSQGRLAGLEQFF.

The V gene is TRBV7-3, the J gene TRBJ2-1; D is possibly TRBD2 (5 bases). Trimming took 5 bases from V and 8 from J, leaving 13 bases between them. This CDR3 is 13 amino acids long. Germline values: CDR1 SGHTA, CDR2 FQGTGA. The chain's CDR3 is CASSGSLKDEQFF. The CDR3, as DNA: TGTGCCAGCAGCGGGAGCCTGAAAGATGAGCAGTTCTTC.